The clone carrying this T cell receptor (beta chain) was recorded many times. The antigen is unknown. RNA transcripts provided the source from which TCR beta CDR3 regions were amplified. A set of HTBI primers served as the primers for a first-round RT-PCR of the TCR CDR3. TCRdb used MiXCR to reprocess the multiplex PCR reads, holding one entry per CDR3 protein. The data hold tens of thousands of distinct CDR3 sequences, with around 56% observed a single time. The source of the sample is a study of T cells in Graves' hyperthyroidism and ophthalmopathy. Among ophthalmopathy patients, the Clinical Activity Score reached at least 3, the NOSPECS grade reached at least 4, and duration remained under 3 months. Whole-study findings and limits: Among thyroid clonotypes expanded above 0.001, most also appeared in blood. From stable hyperthyroidism, ophthalmopathy was set apart by a 13 V-J model.

The CDR3 spans 16 residues. V was trimmed by 2 bases and J by 0 bases, leaving 14 bases between them. Germline V gene sequence: CDR1 MDHEN, CDR2 SYDVKM. The source material was blood. This chain connects TRBV28 to TRBJ2-7; the D gene is possibly TRBD1 (6 bases). The sequence was obtained from a man aged 40-49 years with Graves' ophthalmopathy. The CDR3 spells CASSLSGQPYSYEQYF. In DNA, the CDR3 is TGTGCCAGCAGTTTAAGCGGACAGCCTTACTCCTACGAGCAGTACTTC.